This T cell receptor (beta chain) was captured by sequencing in a study of T cell repertoires in cytomegalovirus infection. Study background: Signatures in public TCR beta sequences pointed to both CMV infection and matching HLA type.

A word on this clonotype: Its matching antigen is unknown.

The CDR3 has 14 amino acids. The germline CDR1 and CDR2 sequences are SNHLY and FYNNEI. J gave up 1 base and V 6 bases, and 4 bases lay outside the gene matches. TCRdb re-called the reads with MiXCR, one entry per CDR3 protein. The data contain around 540,000 distinct CDR3 sequences, 30% to 35% of them singletons. The receptor comes from a human donor in good health (CMV status not recorded). Some clones in this sample may be carry-over from other donors' samples. The chain carries TRBV2 and TRBJ2-5; 8 positions match TRBD1. Sequenced here: cultured PBMCs, sampled from culture after CMV antigen stimulation. CDR3 sequence reads: CASSGGQGQETQYF. Written as DNA, the CDR3 is TGTGCCAGCAGCGGCGGACAGGGCCAAGAGACCCAGTACTTC.